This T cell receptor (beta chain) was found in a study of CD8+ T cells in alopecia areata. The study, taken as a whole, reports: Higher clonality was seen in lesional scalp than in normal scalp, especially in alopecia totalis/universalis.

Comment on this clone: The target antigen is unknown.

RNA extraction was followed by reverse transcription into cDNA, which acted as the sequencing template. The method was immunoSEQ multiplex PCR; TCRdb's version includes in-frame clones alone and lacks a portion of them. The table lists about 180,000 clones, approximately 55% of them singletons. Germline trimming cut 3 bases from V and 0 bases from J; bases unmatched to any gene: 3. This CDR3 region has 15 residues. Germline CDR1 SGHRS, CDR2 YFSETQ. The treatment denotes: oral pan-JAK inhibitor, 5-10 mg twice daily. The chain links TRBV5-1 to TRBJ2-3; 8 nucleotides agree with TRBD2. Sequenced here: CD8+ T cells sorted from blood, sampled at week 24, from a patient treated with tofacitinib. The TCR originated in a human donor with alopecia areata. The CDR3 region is CASSSLAGSTDTQYF. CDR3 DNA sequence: TGCGCCAGCAGCTCCTTAGCGGGAAGCACAGATACGCAGTATTTT.